This T cell receptor beta chain was retrieved from a study of OX40 agonist ivuxolimab in advanced cancers. This clone has a handful of counts. Its antigen is unidentified. Study-level findings and limits: Clonal expansion by week 6 occurred in CD4+ and CD8+ blood T cells (at 0.1 to 3.0 mg/kg).

CDR1 SQVTM and CDR2 ANQGSEA come from the germline V gene. The CDR3 spans 13 residues. V was trimmed by 4 bases and J by 7 bases, leaving 16 bases between them. Clones were sequenced by immunoSEQ multiplex PCR, and TCRdb holds only the in-frame ones, with some missing. The data contain 90,000 to 95,000 clones, about 85% of them singletons. The V call is TRBV29-1, the J call TRBJ1-2; D possibly corresponds to TRBD1 (5 bases). This TCR derives from an adult with an advanced solid tumor such as melanoma, head and neck, liver or kidney cancer. The specimen was CD4+ or CD8+ T cells sorted from blood, collected in a trial of the OX40 agonist ivuxolimab. The CDR3 DNA reads as TGCAGCGTTGCCAGGGACGGCCCGGGTGGCTACACCTTC. Translated, it gives CSVARDGPGGYTF.